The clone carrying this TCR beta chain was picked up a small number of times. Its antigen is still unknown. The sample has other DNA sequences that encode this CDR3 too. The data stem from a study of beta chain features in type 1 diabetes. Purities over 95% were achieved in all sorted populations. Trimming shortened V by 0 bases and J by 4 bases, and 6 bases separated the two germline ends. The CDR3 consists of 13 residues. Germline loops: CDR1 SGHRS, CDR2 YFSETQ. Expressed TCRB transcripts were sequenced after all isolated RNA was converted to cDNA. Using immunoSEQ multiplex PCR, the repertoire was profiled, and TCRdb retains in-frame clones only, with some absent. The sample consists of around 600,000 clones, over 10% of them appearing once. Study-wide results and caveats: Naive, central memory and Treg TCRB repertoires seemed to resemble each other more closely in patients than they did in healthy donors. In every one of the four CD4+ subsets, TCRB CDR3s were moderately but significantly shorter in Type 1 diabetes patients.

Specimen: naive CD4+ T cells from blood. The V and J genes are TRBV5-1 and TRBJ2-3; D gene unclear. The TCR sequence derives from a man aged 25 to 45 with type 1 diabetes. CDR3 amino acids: CASSLENADTQYF. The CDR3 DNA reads TGCGCCAGCAGCTTGGAAAACGCAGATACGCAGTATTTT.